Below, 7 T cell receptor beta chains from the same sample are listed, as sequenced in a study of blood T cell repertoires in COVID-19. Some clones are missing from TCRdb's copy, which holds only in-frame ones; the method was immunoSEQ multiplex PCR. The sample holds 220,000 or so clones, roughly 88% seen once. Input material: PBMCs or T cells enriched from blood (not recorded which). The origin of the receptors is a woman in her forties or fifties with acute COVID-19.

This clone was seen just once. This chain uses TRBV2 with TRBJ2-1; D perhaps matches TRBD2 (6 bases). Germline CDR1 SNHLY, CDR2 FYNNEI. The V end lost 6 bases, the J end lost 2 bases, and 11 bases lay between the germline ends. The CDR3 is made up of 14 amino acids. CDR3 coding DNA: TGTGCCAGCAGGGGAGGCTTCGCCTACAATGAGCAGTTCTTC. Translating it yields CASRGGFAYNEQFF.

The genes are TRBV6-5 and TRBJ2-5, with 7 bases identical to TRBD2. This CDR3 contains 14 residues. The germline V gene has CDR1 MNHEY and CDR2 SVGAGI. After removal of 6 bases from V and 5 bases from J, the junction contained 9 bases not matched to a gene. The DNA of the CDR3 is TGTGCCAGCAGGCCTAACGGGGGGTTGGAGACCCAGTACTTC. It is translated as CASRPNGGLETQYF.

The rearrangement uses TRBV9 and TRBJ2-5, with D unresolved. The germline V and J ends were trimmed by 0 bases and 2 bases, with 8 bases remaining between them. Germline V gene lookup returns CDR1 SGDLS and CDR2 YYNGEE. This CDR3 contains 14 residues. The CDR3 is CASSVGSRQETQYF. The CDR3 nucleotides read TGTGCCAGCAGCGTAGGTTCCCGGCAAGAGACCCAGTACTTC.

V and J are TRBV3-1 (or the pseudogene TRBV3-2) and TRBJ1-4, with D possibly being TRBD1 (5 bases). V was cut by 4 bases and J by 5 bases, with 11 bases left in between. The CDR3 has 14 residues. Germline CDR1 is LGHDT and CDR2 is YNNKEL (reference sequence). The CDR3 coding sequence is TGTGCCAGCAGCCCCGGGACTGTGAATGAAAAACTGTTTTTT. Protein sequence: CASSPGTVNEKLFF.

Here the CDR3 DNA reads TGTGCCTGGAGTGTATCCACAGGACACTATGGCTACACCTTC. Amino acids: CAWSVSTGHYGYTF. This sequence joins TRBV30 and TRBJ1-2; possible D gene TRBD1, 5 bases. CDR3 length: 14 residues. V lost 0 bases and J lost 3, with 11 bases in between. The germline V gene has CDR1 GTSNPN and CDR2 SVGIG (reference sequence).

The chain joins TRBV12-3 or TRBV12-4 to TRBJ2-5, with 8 bases lining up with TRBD1. The V gene end was trimmed by 5 bases and the J gene end by 5 bases; junction bases not matched to a gene: 1. The CDR3 is 12 amino acids. Here the CDR3 DNA reads TGTGCCAGCAGTAGGGACAGGGAGACCCAGTACTTC. Translated: CASSRDRETQYF.

This chain connects TRBV19 to TRBJ1-1; a weak D match, TRBD1 (6 bases). The germline V gene encodes CDR1 LNHDA and CDR2 SQIVND (reference sequence). This CDR3 is built from 15 residues. V lost 4 bases and J lost 1, with 13 bases in between. The CDR3 here is CASSTQGRGNTEAFF. CDR3 in DNA: TGTGCCAGTAGTACCCAGGGGAGGGGGAACACTGAAGCTTTCTTT.